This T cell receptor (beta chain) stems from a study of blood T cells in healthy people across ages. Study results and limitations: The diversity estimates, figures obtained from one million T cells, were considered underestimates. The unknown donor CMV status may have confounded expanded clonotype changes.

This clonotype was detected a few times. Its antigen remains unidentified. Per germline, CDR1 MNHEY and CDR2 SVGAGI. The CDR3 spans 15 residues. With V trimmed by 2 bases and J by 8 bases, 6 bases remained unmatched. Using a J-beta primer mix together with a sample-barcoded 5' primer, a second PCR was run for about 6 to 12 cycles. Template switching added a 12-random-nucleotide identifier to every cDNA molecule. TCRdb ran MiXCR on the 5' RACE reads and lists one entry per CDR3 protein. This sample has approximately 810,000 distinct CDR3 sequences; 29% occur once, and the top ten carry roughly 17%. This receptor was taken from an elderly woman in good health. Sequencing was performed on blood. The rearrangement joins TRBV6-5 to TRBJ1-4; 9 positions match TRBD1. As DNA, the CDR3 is TGTGCCAGCAGTTACAGGACAGGGGTGGCAGAAAAACTGTTTTTT. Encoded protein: CASSYRTGVAEKLFF.